What follows is one T cell receptor beta chain and its context. Its antigen is not yet known. Base-call qualities are not available, and no considerably larger clone is one nucleotide away. This sample was taken from a study of blood T cell repertoires in COVID-19 (dated by TCRdb to between 2020 and 2021). As for the study more broadly: Samples covering the acute and convalescent phases of COVID-19 were provided by collaborators in the United States, Italy and Spain. The prospective study material was composed of cDNA or gDNA derived from T cells, B-cell-depleted T cells, or PBMCs. Deeply sampled blood TCRbeta repertoires from subjects exposed to, actively infected with, or recovered from COVID-19 were included in the dataset. The repertoires were released in a freely available public database meant as a resource for research on the immune response to SARS-CoV-2. Samples were obtained from the ongoing ImmuneRACE study (first 160 participants) and from 950 to 1,500 subjects provided by 6 global collaborators. A de-identified subject ID, COVID-19 status, age in years and sex were almost always included in the sample metadata. Where HLA class I and class II types were available, the types were taken from metadata supplied by the sample provider, not from assay-based typing.

V trim: 1 base; J trim: 5 bases; unmatched bases: 4. The germline V gene specifies SGHTA as CDR1 and FQGTGA as CDR2. Including cysteine and phenylalanine, the CDR3 has 15 amino acids. The CDR3 DNA has 45 bases and is translated from base 1. The collaborating institutions used their own protocols to collect whole blood in K2EDTA tubes. For TCRbeta analysis, collaborators shipped samples as frozen whole blood, isolated PBMCs, or DNA extracted from either of those sample types. Broader findings and caveats from the paper: How much clinical and demographic metadata was included differed by source and by participant, and the metadata was provided uncurated.

The immunoSEQ Assay, a bias-controlled multiplex PCR, was used to amplify TCRbeta CDR3 regions from genomic DNA. As for how the authors treated the data: The number of nucleated cells in each sample was estimated from the amplification of reference gene primers within the assay. To quantify the absolute abundance of each unique TCRbeta CDR3 rearrangement, sequence reads were collapsed and filtered. For each sample, productive Simpson clonality was calculated by taking the square root of Simpson's diversity index across productive rearrangements. Held by TCRdb, this immuneACCESS table contains in-frame sequences only and omits some clones. Under half of the omission traces to an unresolved V gene where checked; the cause of the rest is unknown. V, J and clone size are taken as reported in that table, and D and trimming were inferred from the DNA itself. This sample lists more than 85,000 clones; 65% to 90% were detected once. The ten largest make up about 15% of the sample.

The sample consisted of peripheral blood. This receptor was identified in a woman aged 55-75 years with acute or convalescent COVID-19. This chain is built from TRBV7-3 and TRBJ2-1; 8 bases in between match TRBD2. The DNA is TGTGCCAGCAGCTTAAGTTTAGCGGGACACAATGAGCAGTTCTTC. Translated, it gives CASSLSLAGHNEQFF.